This record covers a single T cell receptor (beta chain). Its antigen is unknown. Per-base quality was not reported, and no clone a single base away is much larger than it. Peripheral blood CD8+ and CD4+ T cells from healthy donors, Susac syndrome patients and multiple sclerosis patients were profiled by high-throughput TCR beta sequencing. Susac syndrome patients met recently defined diagnostic criteria for definite or probable disease. Bulk CD8+ and CD4+ T cells were purified by magnetic negative isolation, whereas CD8+ TEMRA cells were enriched by FACS. Blood was collected in EDTA tubes and processed within 24 hours, with PBMCs isolated through density gradient centrifugation. PBMCs intended for TCR sequencing were cryopreserved in liquid nitrogen and thawed later in a water bath at 37 degrees C. The sorted or isolated CD4+, CD8+ and CD8+ TEMRA cells reached a purity of at least 90%. From its cysteine to its phenylalanine, the CDR3 spans 14 amino acids. Solely the CDR3 DNA is kept, with 42 bases framed from the first base. CDR1 and CDR2 (GTSNPN, SVGIG) derive from the germline V gene (reference sequence). V loses 0 bases of germline sequence and J loses 4 bases, and the interval between the two ends is 12 bases.

This entry belongs to a study of CD8 T cells in Susac syndrome (dated by TCRdb to the late 2010s). General notes on the study: Of the Susac syndrome patients who were sequenced, over five had clinically active disease and eight were in clinical remission. Repertoire sequencing was used to test whether CD8+ T cell activation and differentiation in Susac syndrome was antigen driven. At the time of blood withdrawal, Susac syndrome patients were either therapy-naive, taking corticosteroids (with some also receiving IVIg), or on IVIg alone. On the study overall, not on this receptor specifically: The TCR sequencing and HLA analysis was acknowledged to have included a relatively small number of individuals. No clonal expansion was detected in the CD4+ T cell repertoire of Susac syndrome patients.

RNA was extracted using the RNeasy kit, and about 0.5 to 1 ug of the RNA was reverse transcribed with random hexamers. TCR beta CDR3 regions were amplified with the immunoSEQ multiplex PCR assay covering 54 Vbeta and 13 Jbeta segments. To correct PCR amplification bias, a synthetic template baseline was used for both primer optimization and computational correction. On the study's bioinformatics: Reads were annotated to V, D and J genes according to IMGT and were analyzed with immunoSEQ Analyzer, with only productive sequences retained. Clonality was computed as one minus Shannon entropy normalized by log2 of the number of productive unique sequences. For each patient and control, public and private clones were evaluated within the 100 most prevalent clones. Clones were defined as Susac-specific when absent from the healthy and MS cohorts, from approximately 1,100 published viral clones and from other ImmuneACCESS disease sequences. The raw public data were reprocessed by TCRdb itself: fastp quality trimming at Q25, MiXCR clonotype calling, in-frame beta chains only. For every CDR3 protein sequence, its rows merge into one entry that carries the most common genes and DNA. The V and J calls here are based on TCRdb, not the publication. This sample has more than 150,000 distinct CDR3 sequences in its table, and nearly 97% of those were observed once. Clones ranked in the top ten supply 0.098% of the sample.

Recombination linked TRBV30 to TRBJ1-1; the D gene is perhaps TRBD1, on 6 matching bases. This sequence originates from a human donor with Susac syndrome. The sequenced sample consisted of CD4+ T cells from PBMCs. The CDR3 corresponds to CAWSVGGRVTEAFF. The nucleotide sequence is TGTGCCTGGAGTGTGGGGGGGCGCGTCACTGAAGCTTTCTTT.